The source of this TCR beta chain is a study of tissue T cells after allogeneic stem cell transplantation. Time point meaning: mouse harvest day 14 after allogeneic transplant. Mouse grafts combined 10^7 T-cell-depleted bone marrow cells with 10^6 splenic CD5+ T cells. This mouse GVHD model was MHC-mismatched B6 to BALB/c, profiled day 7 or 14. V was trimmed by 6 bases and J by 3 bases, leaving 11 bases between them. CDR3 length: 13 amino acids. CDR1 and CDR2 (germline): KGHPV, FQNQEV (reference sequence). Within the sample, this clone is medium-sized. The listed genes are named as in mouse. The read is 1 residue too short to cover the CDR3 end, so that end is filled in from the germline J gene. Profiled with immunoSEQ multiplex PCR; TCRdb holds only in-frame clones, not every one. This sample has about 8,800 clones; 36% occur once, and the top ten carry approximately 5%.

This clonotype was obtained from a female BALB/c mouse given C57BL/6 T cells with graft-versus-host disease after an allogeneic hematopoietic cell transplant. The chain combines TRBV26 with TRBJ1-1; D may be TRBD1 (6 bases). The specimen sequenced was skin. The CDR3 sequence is CASSLQGYTEVFF. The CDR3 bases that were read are TGTGCCAGCAGCCTACAGGGCTACACAGAAGTCTTC. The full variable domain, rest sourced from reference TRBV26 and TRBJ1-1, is NSKVIQTPRYLVKGQGQKAKMRCIPEKGHPVVFWYQQNKNNEFKFLINFQNQEVLQQIDMTEKRFSAECPSNSPCSLEIQSSEAGDSALYLCASSLQGYTEVFFGKGTRLTVV.